These 6 T cell receptor beta chains came from one sample sequenced in a study of cytomegalovirus exposure and HLA in healthy donors. The PCR ran on 60 Vbeta and 13 Jbeta primers. Produced via immunoSEQ multiplex PCR; TCRdb's table is partial and in-frame only. The sample consists of 170,000 or so clones, less than 90% of them appearing once. Specimen: PBMCs. The receptors here all came from a boy aged 2 to 10 in good health and CMV-seronegative.

The chain employs TRBV5-6 and TRBJ2-2; 7 bases line up with TRBD2. Germline loops: CDR1 SGHDT, CDR2 YYEEEE. After removal of 6 bases from V and 3 bases from J, the junction contained 14 bases not matched to a gene. This CDR3 is 17 amino acids long. The CDR3 sequence is CASMSRRRERDTGELFF. The CDR3 DNA reads as TGTGCCAGCATGTCTCGGCGGCGGGAGCGAGACACCGGGGAGCTGTTTTTT. Combining the CDR3 with reference TRBV5-6 and TRBJ2-2 gives the whole variable domain DAGVTQSPTHLIKTRGQQVTLRCSPKSGHDTVSWYQQALGQGPQFIFQYYEEEERQRGNFPDRFSGHQFPNYSSELNVNALLLGDSALYLCASMSRRRERDTGELFFGEGSRLTVL.

The genes are TRBV10-3 and TRBJ2-7; 8 bases match TRBD2. V trimming: 4 bases; J trimming: 0 bases; junction bases outside the gene matches: 8. This CDR3 has 16 amino acids. The germline V gene has CDR1 ENHRY and CDR2 SYGVKD. CDR3 bases: TGTGCCATCAGTGGGACCGGGACTAGACGCTCCTACGAGCAGTACTTC. This translates into CAISGTGTRRSYEQYF.

This rearrangement joins TRBV14 to TRBJ2-1, with 11 bases fitting TRBD2. Germline CDR1 is SGHDN and CDR2 is FVKESK. This CDR3 has 15 residues. With V trimmed by 6 bases and J by 5 bases, 6 bases remained unmatched. This chain's CDR3 is CASRLAGGPHNEQFF. DNA for the CDR3: TGTGCCAGCAGATTAGCGGGAGGGCCCCACAATGAGCAGTTCTTC.

The rearrangement uses TRBV7-8 and TRBJ1-2; TRBD1 aligns across 7 bases. The CDR3 extends over 17 amino acids. From germline, CDR1 is SGHVS and CDR2 FQNEAQ. After removal of 1 base from V and 0 bases from J, the junction contained 8 bases not matched to a gene. The CDR3 nucleotides are TGTGCCAGCAGCTTAGGGCCGACAGGGCCAGCTAACTATGGCTACACCTTC. It specifies CASSLGPTGPANYGYTF.

J is TRBJ2-2 and V is TRBV18, with 7 bases that match TRBD1. J lost 4 bases, V lost 3 bases, and 8 bases had no gene match. The CDR3 is 16 amino acids. CDR1 KGHSH and CDR2 LQKENI come from the germline V gene. CDR3 residues: CASSPRTGDGTGELFF. In DNA form, the CDR3 reads TGTGCCAGCTCACCTCGTACAGGGGACGGCACCGGGGAGCTGTTTTTT.

This clone was seen more than once but under ten times. An end of the junction does not agree with germline; a read error may underlie this. The gene calls are TRBV6-1 and TRBJ1-2; D call uncertain. The CDR3 is made up of 11 amino acids. Germline CDR1 MNHNS, CDR2 SASEGT. The CDR3 loop is CASGGLYGFTF. CDR3 coding DNA: TGTGCCTCGGGCGGACTTTATGGCTTCACCTTC.